The T cell receptor (beta chain) described here comes from a study of T cells in Graves' hyperthyroidism and ophthalmopathy. Notes on the study in general: In blood, most of the thyroid clonotypes expanded above 0.001 were also present.

This clonotype appeared many times. The antigen remains unidentified. Over 18 months, lack of ophthalmopathy progression marked Graves' hyperthyroidism as stable. Uncontrolled infections, other autoimmune diseases, pregnancy or lactation led to exclusion of patients. The authors took PBMCs from 10 ml fresh peripheral blood. Using RNA transcripts as the source, TCR beta CDR3 regions were amplified. Using the HTBI primer set, a first-round RT-PCR was run on the TCR CDR3. One entry per CDR3 protein, called by TCRdb with MiXCR from the multiplex PCR reads. The top ten hold approximately 33% of the sample, which has approximately 300,000 distinct CDR3 sequences, roughly 17% seen once. The CDR3 is 13 amino acids. In germline, CDR1 is SGHTA, CDR2 FQGNSA. V was clipped by 4 bases and J by 1 base, with 7 bases between them.

The sequence came from a man aged 25-40 years with Graves' hyperthyroidism. Sequences were obtained from blood. This chain uses TRBV7-2 with TRBJ2-5, with D hard to call. The CDR3 coding sequence is TGTGCCAGCAGCTGGTTAGCCCAAGAGACCCAGTACTTC. Translated, it gives CASSWLAQETQYF.